A single sample gave rise to the 27 T cell receptor beta chains below, sequenced in a study of CD8 T cells in Susac syndrome. Reverse transcription used roughly 0.5 to 1 ug RNA and random hexamers. TCRdb processed the immunoSEQ multiplex PCR reads anew with MiXCR; each CDR3 protein has one entry. The sample shows about 150,000 distinct CDR3 sequences, around 95% of them seen only once. Sequencing used CD4+ T cells from PBMCs. These receptors were taken from a human donor with Susac syndrome.

The chain combines TRBV25-1 with TRBJ2-3; D possibly corresponds to TRBD2 (6 bases). The germline V gene has CDR1 MGHDK and CDR2 SYGVNS. This CDR3 has 14 residues. Trimming took off 5 bases at V and 4 bases at J, with 13 bases between the two ends. The CDR3 loop is CASSRPSDADTQYF. CDR3 sequence (DNA): TGTGCCAGCAGTCGGCCTAGCGACGCAGATACGCAGTATTTT.

The chain employs TRBV12-3 or TRBV12-4 and TRBJ1-2; unclear D gene. This CDR3 has 12 amino acids. Trimming removed 6 bases at V and 4 bases at J, with 9 bases between. The CDR3 region is CASSPGPYGYTF. CDR3 DNA: TGTGCCAGCAGCCCCGGGCCCTATGGCTACACCTTC.

This chain uses TRBV7-2 with TRBJ2-2, with 7 bases lining up with TRBD1. The trim removed 3 bases at V and 0 bases at J, leaving 4 bases unmatched. CDR3 size: 16 residues. Germline lookup yields CDR1 SGHTA and CDR2 FQGNSA. The CDR3 reads CASSFYQGANTGELFF. CDR3 DNA sequence: TGTGCCAGCAGCTTCTATCAGGGGGCGAACACCGGGGAGCTGTTTTTT.

The chain carries TRBV12-5 and TRBJ1-2; D gene ambiguous. CDR1 and CDR2 from the germline V gene are LGHNT and FRNRAP. Trimming left V 5 bases short and J 2 bases short, with 15 bases between. This CDR3 has 15 residues. CDR3 residues: CASGPPRTENYGYTF. For the CDR3, the DNA is TGTGCTAGTGGTCCTCCCCGTACAGAAAACTATGGCTACACCTTC.

The chain couples TRBV3-1 to TRBJ2-6; D gene unclear. CDR3 length: 16 residues. V was pared by 4 bases and J by 0 bases, with 10 bases between. Germline CDR1 is LGHDT and CDR2 is YNNKEL (reference sequence). In nucleotides, the CDR3 is TGTGCCAGCAGCCTCCAAGAACCCTCTGGGGCCAACGTCCTGACTTTC. As protein: CASSLQEPSGANVLTF.

The chain uses TRBV6-2 or TRBV6-3 and TRBJ1-5, with D possibly being TRBD1 (5 bases). The ends were cut back, 6 bases at V and 3 bases at J, with 9 bases in the middle. The CDR3 consists of 13 residues. CDR1 is MNHEY, CDR2 SVGEGT, per germline. This chain's CDR3 is CASSDSSNQPQHF. For the CDR3, the DNA is TGTGCCAGCAGCGACAGTTCCAATCAGCCCCAGCATTTT.

The chain is built from TRBV9 and TRBJ2-5, with D possibly being TRBD2 (6 bases). There are 14 residues in the CDR3. The V end lost 0 bases, the J end lost 5 bases, and 11 bases lay between the germline ends. Germline-derived CDR1 and CDR2 are SGDLS and YYNGEE. This chain's CDR3 is CASSVGGVRETQYF. The CDR3 DNA sequence: TGTGCCAGCAGCGTAGGGGGGGTCCGGGAGACCCAGTACTTC. Full variable domain (remainder filled in from reference TRBV9 and TRBJ2-5): DSGVTQTPKHLITATGQRVTLRCSPRSGDLSVYWYQQSLDQGLQFLIQYYNGEERAKGNILERFSAQQFPDLHSELNLSSLELGDSALYFCASSVGGVRETQYFGPGTRLLVL.

The gene calls are TRBV24-1 and TRBJ1-1, with 7 bases matching TRBD1. V shed 5 bases, J shed 5 bases, and the junction held 4 bases outside the gene matches. CDR3 length: 13 amino acids. Germline values: CDR1 KGHDR, CDR2 SFDVKD. The CDR3 reads CATSGQGRTEAFF. The DNA of the CDR3 is TGTGCCACCAGTGGACAGGGTCGGACTGAAGCTTTCTTT.

The CDR3 reads CASSLEGVPYEQYF. CDR3 nucleotide sequence: TGTGCCAGCAGCTTGGAGGGGGTCCCCTACGAGCAGTACTTC. The chain carries TRBV5-6 and TRBJ2-7; tentative D call: TRBD1 (6 bases). The V end lost 0 bases, the J end lost 2 bases, and 9 bases lay between the germline ends. Per germline, CDR1 SGHDT and CDR2 YYEEEE. This CDR3 spans 14 amino acids.

V usage is TRBV6-2 or TRBV6-3 and J usage is TRBJ2-7, with D unresolved. V was shortened by 4 bases and J by 3 bases, with 7 bases between the two germline ends. This CDR3 region has 12 residues. The germline V gene encodes CDR1 MNHEY and CDR2 SVGEGT. The CDR3 nucleotides are TGTGCCAGCAGTTGGACCATCTACGAGCAGTACTTC. This encodes CASSWTIYEQYF.

The rearrangement uses TRBV14 and TRBJ2-5; tentative D call: TRBD1 (6 bases). V was pared by 3 bases and J by 5 bases, with 16 bases between. The CDR3 covers 15 residues. Germline loops: CDR1 SGHDN, CDR2 FVKESK. CDR3 region: CASSHWDKSAETQYF. The CDR3 DNA reads as TGTGCCAGCAGCCATTGGGACAAGTCTGCGGAGACCCAGTACTTC.

The genes are TRBV6-6 and TRBJ2-1, with TRBD1 matching 7 bases. CDR3 length equals 14 residues. With 5 bases clipped from V and 5 bases from J, the junction kept 6 bases outside the gene matches. CDR1 is MNHNY, CDR2 SVGAGI, per germline (reference sequence). The CDR3 region is CASSEGQWHNEQFF. The CDR3, as DNA: TGTGCCAGCAGTGAGGGACAGTGGCACAATGAGCAGTTCTTC.

The V call is TRBV7-2, the J call TRBJ2-5; 10 positions agree with TRBD2. V shed 2 bases, J shed 7 bases, and the junction held 4 bases outside the gene matches. The CDR3 length is 14 residues. Germline CDR1 reads SGHTA; CDR2 reads FQGNSA. CDR3 amino acids: CASSLSGGAGTQYF. Here the CDR3 DNA reads TGTGCCAGCAGCTTAAGCGGGGGGGCGGGGACCCAGTACTTC.

J is TRBJ1-2 and V is TRBV27, with 9 bases that match TRBD1. V was pared by 3 bases and J by 6 bases, with 2 bases of the junction left unmatched. The CDR3 is 13 amino acids. Looked up from germline, CDR1 is MNHEY and CDR2 is SMNVEV (reference sequence). The CDR3 nucleotides are TGTGCCAGCAGTTTTAACAGGGGGCATGGCTACACCTTC. This codes for CASSFNRGHGYTF.

About this clonotype: At one end, the junction sequence differs from germline, possibly due to a read error. The chain links TRBV14 to TRBJ1-2; the D is unclear. The CDR3 sequence is 13 residues long. Looked up from germline, CDR1 is SGHDN and CDR2 is FVKESK. The CDR3 sequence is CASSPVPGHGYTF. In nucleotides, the CDR3 is TGTGCAAGCAGCCCAGTCCCGGGCCATGGCTACACCTTC.

The chain combines TRBV3-1 with TRBJ1-6; 9 bases align to TRBD1. V was clipped by 5 bases and J by 9 bases; unmatched bases: 2. The CDR3 runs 13 residues. Germline V gene sequence: CDR1 LGHDT, CDR2 YNNKEL (reference sequence). The CDR3 protein is CASSGQGISPLHF. CDR3 DNA: TGTGCCAGCAGCGGACAGGGGATTTCACCCCTCCACTTT.

The V call is TRBV12-3 or TRBV12-4, the J call TRBJ1-2; 8 bases line up with TRBD1. Trimming cost V 7 bases and J 7 bases; bases outside gene matches: 8. The CDR3 consists of 13 residues. CDR3 sequence reads: CASTTGDTGGYTF. The CDR3 DNA reads as TGTGCCAGCACGACAGGGGATACGGGTGGCTACACCTTC.

V and J are TRBV9 and TRBJ1-1, with a possible D match to TRBD1 (5 bases). Germline assignment: CDR1 SGDLS and CDR2 YYNGEE. The V end was cut by 6 bases, the J end by 6 bases, with 15 bases between. CDR3 length equals 13 residues. For the CDR3, the DNA is TGTGCCAGCACCAGGGAATTCACCCCTGAAGCTTTCTTT. This sequence encodes CASTREFTPEAFF. Drawing the rest from reference TRBV9 and TRBJ1-1, the complete variable domain is DSGVTQTPKHLITATGQRVTLRCSPRSGDLSVYWYQQSLDQGLQFLIQYYNGEERAKGNILERFSAQQFPDLHSELNLSSLELGDSALYFCASTREFTPEAFFGQGTRLTVV.

This chain connects TRBV2 to TRBJ2-7, with TRBD1 matching over 7 bases. J was trimmed by 2 bases and V by 4 bases; bases with no gene match: 14. The CDR3 spans 17 residues. The germline gives CDR1 SNHLY, CDR2 FYNNEI. The CDR3 sequence is CASSGGMRGQKTYEQYF. The CDR3 DNA is TGTGCCAGCAGTGGGGGGATGAGGGGACAGAAAACCTACGAGCAGTACTTC.

The V and J genes are TRBV2 and TRBJ2-7; D remains ambiguous. The CDR3 covers 13 residues. Germline values: CDR1 SNHLY, CDR2 FYNNEI. Trimming pared 5 bases from V and 1 base from J, leaving 9 bases between. The CDR3 DNA sequence: TGTGCCAGCAGTACGGGTTATTCCTACGAGCAGTACTTC. Its protein product is CASSTGYSYEQYF.

CDR3 sequence (DNA): TGCAGCGTTGAGTCTGGCAACGAGCAGTACTTC. This translates into CSVESGNEQYF. This chain uses TRBV29-1 with TRBJ2-7, with D unresolved. The CDR3 length is 11 residues. CDR1 and CDR2 from the germline V gene are SQVTM and ANQGSEA. V dropped 3 bases and J dropped 5 bases, with 8 bases sitting between them.

The V call is TRBV12-3 or TRBV12-4, the J call TRBJ1-6; D unclear. The V gene lost 6 bases and the J gene lost 11 bases, with 20 bases spanning the gap. The CDR3 runs to 15 residues. The DNA of the CDR3 is TGTGCCAGCAGGGGAGGAAACTCCGGCGGGGCACCCCTCCACTTT. Translated, it gives CASRGGNSGGAPLHF.

The CDR3 sequence: CSARGSAYEQYF. The CDR3 bases are TGCAGTGCTAGGGGGAGCGCCTACGAGCAGTACTTC. The chain employs TRBV20-1 and TRBJ2-7; a weak D match, TRBD2 (5 bases). V dropped 3 bases and J dropped 2 bases, with 8 bases sitting between them. This CDR3 spans 12 amino acids. The germline V gene has CDR1 DFQATT and CDR2 SNEGSKA (reference sequence).

Concerning this clonotype: At one end, the junction sequence differs from germline, possibly due to a read error. The chain combines TRBV7-2 with TRBJ2-5; weak D call: TRBD1 (6 bases). Germline CDR1 is SGHTA and CDR2 is FQGNSA. The CDR3 consists of 16 residues. The CDR3 reads CASSLAGTMVSETQYF. In DNA, the CDR3 is TGTGCCAGCAGCCTAGCTGGGACAATGGTTAGCGAGACCCAGTACTTC.

The rearrangement links TRBV13 to TRBJ2-7; 14 nucleotides match TRBD2. The ends lost 9 bases at V and 2 bases at J; junction bases unmatched: 6. This CDR3 is 15 amino acids long. Germline V gene data show CDR1 as PRHDT and CDR2 as FYEKMQ (reference sequence). The CDR3 DNA is TGTGCCAGTCTAGAGACTAGCGGGGGGGCCTACGAGCAGTACTTC. This gives the protein CASLETSGGAYEQYF.

This rearrangement joins TRBV23-1 to TRBJ2-3; D is ambiguous. TRBV23-1 carries the ORF label, with uncertain function. This CDR3 region has 11 residues. Deletions cut 11 bases from V and 3 bases from J, with 9 bases between. The CDR3 nucleotides read TGCGCCTCCCCACAGACAGATACGCAGTATTTT. Its translation: CASPQTDTQYF.

A few counts support this clonotype. The genes are TRBV12-3 or TRBV12-4 and TRBJ2-3; D gene ambiguous. This CDR3 region has 14 residues. V was cut by 4 bases and J by 0 bases, with 8 bases left in between. The CDR3 nucleotides are TGTGCCAGCAGTTCCCGTACTAGCACAGATACGCAGTATTTT. This translates into CASSSRTSTDTQYF.